These T cell receptor beta chains were read from a single sample in a study of early T cells in non-severe SARS-CoV-2 infection. MiXCR was run by TCRdb on the 5' RACE reads, yielding one entry per CDR3 protein. The sample records 69,000 or so distinct CDR3 sequences, under 15% being singletons. The sequenced sample consisted of whole blood. The origin of the receptors is an adult who was a healthcare worker with PCR-confirmed SARS-CoV-2 infection or an uninfected control (not recorded which). Both conserved end residues are part of each CDR3. The D gene is left open where the match is weak. Clone size is given for some rows only: seen once, a few or many times, or a class if the clone is expanded.

size	J	D	V	CDR3	DNA
few	TRBJ2-2	NA	TRBV7-2	CASSSGRTGELFF	TGTGCCAGCAGCTCCGGTCGAACCGGGGAGCTGTTTTTT
many	TRBJ2-2	NA	TRBV11-3	CASSSGYRVAGELFF	TGTGCCAGCAGCTCTGGATACAGGGTCGCCGGGGAGCTGTTTTTT
NA	TRBJ2-1	TRBD2	TRBV29-1	CSALAGVLHNEQFF	TGCAGCGCCCTAGCGGGAGTTCTCCACAATGAGCAGTTCTTC
few	TRBJ2-5	TRBD1	TRBV20-1	CSAAGGQGFLRETQYF	TGCAGTGCTGCCGGGGGACAGGGATTCCTCCGGGAGACCCAGTACTTC
few	TRBJ2-1	NA	TRBV7-2	CASSLASPNTEQFF	TGTGCCAGCAGCTTAGCGTCCCCAAACACTGAGCAGTTCTTC
NA	TRBJ2-7	NA	TRBV12-3/TRBV12-4	CASSLLRTPYEQYF	TGTGCCAGCAGTTTACTCCGGACGCCCTACGAGCAGTACTTC